These 28 T cell receptor beta chains came from one sample sequenced in a study of cytomegalovirus exposure and HLA in healthy donors. A multiplex PCR was run with 60 Vbeta primers and 13 Jbeta primers. Profiled with immunoSEQ multiplex PCR; TCRdb holds only in-frame clones, not every one. The data show approximately 200,000 clones, 75% to 85% seen once. Specimen: PBMCs. Every receptor here comes from a woman aged 45-60 years in good health and CMV-seronegative.

The chain is built from TRBV4-1 and TRBJ1-2; the D gene is possibly TRBD1 (5 bases). Germline lookup yields CDR1 MGHRA and CDR2 YSYEKL. V was shortened by 0 bases and J by 4 bases, with 15 bases between the two germline ends. There are 16 residues in the CDR3. The CDR3 bases are TGCGCCAGCAGCCAAGATCGCGTCGGGCAGGGCTATGGCTACACCTTC. Its translation: CASSQDRVGQGYGYTF.

The chain couples TRBV29-1 to TRBJ2-1; a possible D gene is TRBD2 (5 bases). The V gene lost 6 bases and the J gene lost 4 bases, with 16 bases spanning the gap. CDR1 SQVTM and CDR2 ANQGSEA come from the germline V gene. This CDR3 spans 14 amino acids. CDR3 residues: CSVLPGGLYNEQFF. The CDR3 DNA follows: TGCAGCGTCCTGCCCGGTGGACTGTACAATGAGCAGTTCTTC.

This clone came up once. The V call is TRBV27, the J call TRBJ1-1; TRBD1 might be the D (5 bases). CDR3 length equals 17 residues. Trimming took off 2 bases at V and 6 bases at J, with 22 bases between the two ends. Germline-derived CDR1 and CDR2 are MNHEY and SMNVEV (reference sequence). The CDR3 nucleotides read TGTGCCAGCAGTTTAATGGCAGTAGCTAGGGGAACACCTGAAGCTTTCTTT. It is translated as CASSLMAVARGTPEAFF.

J is TRBJ2-7 and V is TRBV28; TRBD1 aligns across 7 bases. This CDR3 comprises 17 residues. Germline V CDR1 and CDR2: MDHEN, SYDVKM. The ends lost 6 bases at V and 3 bases at J; junction bases unmatched: 17. CDR3 protein: CASSLTILGTVNYEQYF. For the CDR3, the DNA is TGTGCCAGCAGCCTTACAATACTCGGGACAGTTAACTACGAGCAGTACTTC. Variable domain in full (rest from reference TRBV28 and TRBJ2-7): DVKVTQSSRYLVKRTGEKVFLECVQDMDHENMFWYRQDPGLGLRLIYFSYDVKMKEKGDIPEGYSVSREKKERFSLILESASTNQTSMYLCASSLTILGTVNYEQYFGPGTRLTVT.

The chain uses TRBV19 and TRBJ1-4, with 10 bases lining up with TRBD1. V dropped 6 bases and J dropped 8; count of bases not matched to a gene: 9. This CDR3 spans 15 amino acids. Germline V lookup: CDR1 LNHDA, CDR2 SQIVND (reference sequence). CDR3 sequence: CASSPPGTGEEKLFF. For the CDR3, the DNA is TGTGCCAGTAGCCCTCCCGGGACAGGGGAAGAAAAACTGTTTTTT.

The CDR3 nucleotides are TGCGCCAGCAGCCAAGATCTAAGGCAGGGAAGCAATCAGCCCCAGCATTTT. This gives the protein CASSQDLRQGSNQPQHF. This chain links TRBV4-1 with TRBJ1-5, with D perhaps matching TRBD1 (5 bases). Trimming shortened V by 0 bases and J by 1 base, and 13 bases separated the two germline ends. Germline V CDR1 and CDR2: MGHRA, YSYEKL. The length of the CDR3 is 17 residues.

The chain joins TRBV2 to TRBJ2-5; a weak D match, TRBD2 (7 bases). Per the germline V gene, CDR1 is SNHLY and CDR2 is FYNNEI. This CDR3 is built from 12 residues. The V gene lost 8 bases and the J gene lost 5 bases, with 12 bases spanning the gap. The CDR3 protein is CASEGGIETQYF. For the CDR3, the DNA is TGTGCCAGCGAGGGGGGGATCGAGACCCAGTACTTC.

This chain joins TRBV7-9 and TRBJ2-7; D perhaps matches TRBD1 (6 bases). Trimming took off 6 bases at V and 4 bases at J, with 25 bases between the two ends. This CDR3 comprises 17 residues. Germline V lookup: CDR1 SEHNR, CDR2 FQNEAQ (reference sequence). CDR3 coding DNA: TGTGCCAGCAGTCCAACCAGAGTTCAGGGGACGGTGTACGAGCAGTACTTC. Translation gives CASSPTRVQGTVYEQYF.

The chain couples TRBV19 to TRBJ2-7; 11 bases line up with TRBD2. Germline CDR1 and CDR2: LNHDA and SQIVND (reference sequence). V shed 3 bases and J 3 bases; nucleotides not matched to a gene: 4. This CDR3 is built from 15 residues. This CDR3 is CASSILAGGFYEQYF. The CDR3 region has the DNA TGTGCCAGTAGTATTCTAGCGGGAGGTTTCTACGAGCAGTACTTC.

This sequence joins TRBV27 and TRBJ2-7, with TRBD2 matching over 8 bases. The CDR3 sequence is 15 residues long. Germline V gives CDR1 MNHEY, CDR2 SMNVEV (reference sequence). Trimming removed 4 bases from V and 4 bases from J; junction bases left unmatched: 9. The CDR3 DNA sequence: TGTGCCAGCAGTTCTCCTGCCTCGGGGGGGTACGAGCAGTACTTC. This encodes CASSSPASGGYEQYF.

The V and J genes are TRBV6-5 and TRBJ1-1, with 8 nucleotides matching TRBD1. The CDR3 covers 12 residues. J was trimmed by 7 bases and V by 4 bases; bases with no gene match: 2. Germline CDR1 and CDR2: MNHEY and SVGAGI. CDR3 amino acids: CASSWGTGEAFF. The DNA for the CDR3 is TGTGCCAGCAGTTGGGGGACAGGTGAAGCTTTCTTT.

The V call is TRBV28, the J call TRBJ2-7; 8 positions match TRBD1. Trimming removed 6 bases from V and 4 bases from J; junction bases left unmatched: 23. Germline lookup yields CDR1 MDHEN and CDR2 SYDVKM. This CDR3 spans 19 amino acids. The CDR3 sequence: CASSLGAGGVGGRVYEQYF. The CDR3 DNA is TGTGCCAGCAGCTTGGGGGCAGGGGGCGTTGGGGGCAGGGTTTACGAGCAGTACTTC.

This clone occurred once. The chain employs TRBV7-2 and TRBJ1-1; perhaps TRBD1 as D (6 bases). CDR1 is SGHTA and CDR2 is FQGNSA in the germline V gene. Trimming cost V 2 bases and J 0 bases, with 10 bases left between them. This CDR3 is built from 15 residues. CDR3 sequence reads: CASSLSGAMNTEAFF. CDR3 DNA sequence: TGTGCCAGCAGCTTATCAGGGGCCATGAACACTGAAGCTTTCTTT.

This sequence joins TRBV27 and TRBJ2-5, with 8 bases lining up with TRBD2. CDR1 and CDR2 (germline): MNHEY, SMNVEV (reference sequence). The junction had 10 bases not matched to a gene; V was cut back by 5 bases and J by 5 bases. CDR3 size: 15 residues. CDR3 coding DNA: TGTGCCAGCAGTGGACGGCGGACTAGCATCGAGACCCAGTACTTC. Protein: CASSGRRTSIETQYF.

The count of this clone is one. The chain couples TRBV27 to TRBJ2-7; 7 nucleotides agree with TRBD1. After removal of 2 bases from V and 2 bases from J, the junction contained 6 bases not matched to a gene. The CDR3 sequence is 15 residues long. Germline assignment: CDR1 MNHEY and CDR2 SMNVEV (reference sequence). This chain's CDR3 is CASSLEGDRTYEQYF. The CDR3 nucleotides read TGTGCCAGCAGTTTAGAGGGGGACAGAACCTACGAGCAGTACTTC.

The rearrangement links TRBV12-5 to TRBJ2-3; TRBD2 matches 9 bases. CDR3 length equals 14 residues. The V and J ends lost 5 bases and 3 bases, in that order; junction bases with no gene match: 3. Germline assignment: CDR1 LGHNT and CDR2 FRNRAP. The CDR3 nucleotides read TGTGCTAGTGGTCCAGGACTAGCGACAGATACGCAGTATTTT. This sequence encodes CASGPGLATDTQYF.

The chain joins TRBV7-3 to TRBJ2-2, with TRBD2 matching over 9 bases. Germline V gene lookup returns CDR1 SGHTA and CDR2 FQGTGA. This CDR3 has 15 residues. The trim removed 4 bases at V and 11 bases at J, leaving 11 bases unmatched. The CDR3 region is CASSWGGSGRSELFF. In DNA, the CDR3 is TGTGCCAGCAGCTGGGGGGGGAGCGGGAGGAGTGAGCTGTTTTTT.

J is TRBJ2-1 and V is TRBV28; a possible D gene is TRBD2 (6 bases). Trimming took off 2 bases at V and 15 bases at J, with 17 bases between the two ends. The CDR3 has 13 residues. The germline CDR1 and CDR2 sequences are MDHEN and SYDVKM. The CDR3 nucleotides are TGTGCCAGCAGTTTAGGGACTCCAACGGTGGGGTTCTTC. It translates to CASSLGTPTVGFF.

The rearrangement uses TRBV9 and TRBJ2-7; 9 positions match TRBD1. The CDR3 is made up of 14 amino acids. V was clipped by 3 bases and J by 4 bases; unmatched bases: 5. Per germline, CDR1 SGDLS and CDR2 YYNGEE. CDR3 region: CASSESGQGYEQYF. The CDR3 bases are TGTGCCAGCAGCGAATCGGGACAGGGATACGAGCAGTACTTC.

The rearrangement uses TRBV4-3 and TRBJ2-5; 8 bases align to TRBD1. Germline lookup yields CDR1 LGHNA and CDR2 YSLEER. With 0 bases clipped from V and 4 bases from J, the junction kept 25 bases outside the gene matches. The CDR3 totals 22 residues. In nucleotides, the CDR3 is TGCGCCAGCAGCCAAGAGATAGTGGGATGGACAGGGCGAACTGTGGTAGGAGAGACCCAGTACTTC. Protein: CASSQEIVGWTGRTVVGETQYF.

This chain links TRBV5-4 with TRBJ2-1, with 7 bases lining up with TRBD2. The CDR3 length is 15 residues. J lost 2 bases, V lost 7 bases, and 9 bases had no gene match. CDR1 SGHNT and CDR2 YYREEE come from the germline V gene (reference sequence). The CDR3 DNA is TGTGCCAGCGGGAGAGGCGGGAGCGCCTACAATGAGCAGTTCTTC. Protein product: CASGRGGSAYNEQFF.

The rearrangement links TRBV6-1 to TRBJ2-5; 7 nucleotides match TRBD2. The end of the DNA is better explained by TRBJ2-7, so the J call may be wrong. This CDR3 has 14 amino acids. In germline, CDR1 is MNHNS, CDR2 SASEGT. Here the CDR3 DNA reads TGTGCCAGCTTGTATCAGCGGGGACCCTACGAGCAGTACTTC. This gives the protein CASLYQRGPYEQYF.

The chain combines TRBV6-1 with TRBJ1-1; 7 positions match TRBD1. This CDR3 is built from 13 residues. V gave up 8 bases and J gave up 1 base; unmatched junction bases: 4. The V gene's germline CDR1 is MNHNS and CDR2 SASEGT. The CDR3, as DNA: TGTGCCAGCTCGCGGGACAGGAACACTGAAGCTTTCTTT. It yields the protein CASSRDRNTEAFF.

The genes are TRBV5-4 and TRBJ2-5, with TRBD2 matching 7 bases. This CDR3 region has 14 residues. In germline, CDR1 is SGHNT, CDR2 YYREEE (reference sequence). Trimming took 4 bases from V and 2 from J; bases not matched to a gene: 5. The CDR3 loop reads CASSPGTTQETQYF. The DNA of the CDR3 is TGTGCCAGCAGCCCTGGGACTACACAAGAGACCCAGTACTTC.

The rearrangement uses TRBV4-3 and TRBJ1-1; 8 nucleotides agree with TRBD1. The CDR3 length is 14 residues. CDR1 is LGHNA, CDR2 YSLEER, per germline. V lost 2 bases, J lost 6 bases, and 5 bases stayed unmatched. CDR3 DNA: TGCGCCAGCAGCCAACGGACAGGGAAGGCTGAAGCTTTCTTT. Its translation is CASSQRTGKAEAFF.

The rearrangement joins TRBV5-1 to TRBJ1-6, with a weak D call TRBD1 (6 bases). V was trimmed by 4 bases and J by 8 bases, leaving 16 bases between them. Germline V gene lookup returns CDR1 SGHRS and CDR2 YFSETQ. The CDR3 runs 15 residues. CDR3 sequence reads: CASSPGGGPDSPLHF. CDR3 DNA: TGCGCCAGCAGCCCCGGCGGGGGCCCCGATTCACCCCTCCACTTT.

The V call is TRBV11-3, the J call TRBJ2-7; 15 bases are a match to TRBD2. This CDR3 has 16 amino acids. The trim removed 5 bases at V and 3 bases at J, leaving 5 bases unmatched. Germline V gene lookup returns CDR1 SGHNT and CDR2 YENEEA. The CDR3 nucleotides are TGTGCCAGCAGCCCCCGGACTAGCGGGAGGGGCTACGAGCAGTACTTC. The encoded protein is CASSPRTSGRGYEQYF.

The CDR3 sequence: CASSFLDRVSYGYTF. The CDR3 nucleotides are TGTGCCAGCAGTTTCCTCGACAGGGTATCCTATGGCTACACCTTC. The chain links TRBV27 to TRBJ1-2; 7 bases line up with TRBD1. Germline trimming cut 3 bases from V and 4 bases from J; bases unmatched to any gene: 8. The CDR3 is 15 residues long. CDR1 is MNHEY and CDR2 is SMNVEV in the germline V gene (reference sequence).